This passage covers 16 T cell receptor beta chains from one sample sequenced in a study of OX40 agonist ivuxolimab in advanced cancers. Libraries were prepared by immunoSEQ multiplex PCR; TCRdb keeps only in-frame clonotypes and omits some of them. The top ten hold approximately 1.2% of the sample, which has about 100,000 clones, around 93% seen once. The input for sequencing was CD4+ or CD8+ T cells sorted from blood, taken in a trial of the OX40 agonist ivuxolimab. These receptors all come from an adult with an advanced solid tumor such as melanoma, head and neck, liver or kidney cancer.

Concerning this clone itself: Within the sample, other DNA sequences also encode this same CDR3. The chain employs TRBV9 and TRBJ1-5; a possible D gene is TRBD1 (5 bases). CDR3 length equals 15 residues. CDR1 SGDLS and CDR2 YYNGEE come from the germline V gene. The germline V and J ends were trimmed by 0 bases and 0 bases, with 7 bases remaining between them. The CDR3 coding sequence is TGTGCCAGCAGCGTAGGGGGGGATAGCAATCAGCCCCAGCATTTT. It encodes CASSVGGDSNQPQHF. Supplemented by reference TRBV9 and TRBJ1-5, the full variable domain reads DSGVTQTPKHLITATGQRVTLRCSPRSGDLSVYWYQQSLDQGLQFLIQYYNGEERAKGNILERFSAQQFPDLHSELNLSSLELGDSALYFCASSVGGDSNQPQHFGDGTRLSIL.

The rearrangement uses TRBV6-6 and TRBJ2-5, with D possibly matching TRBD2 (6 bases). V lost 0 bases and J lost 2, with 10 bases in between. Per germline, CDR1 MNHNY and CDR2 SVGAGI (reference sequence). The CDR3 extends over 15 amino acids. For the CDR3, the DNA is TGTGCCAGCAGTTACTCGCCGGGGGATCAAGAGACCCAGTACTTC. It yields the protein CASSYSPGDQETQYF.

The CDR3 DNA sequence: TGTGCCAGCAGCTTACGACTAGCGGAGACAGATACGCAGTATTTT. This codes for CASSLRLAETDTQYF. J is TRBJ2-3 and V is TRBV9, with 9 bases aligning to TRBD2. The CDR3 runs 15 residues. V gave up 4 bases and J gave up 3 bases; unmatched junction bases: 6. From germline, CDR1 is SGDLS and CDR2 YYNGEE.

J is TRBJ1-2 and V is TRBV9, with TRBD1 as a possible D gene (5 bases). Germline V gene data show CDR1 as SGDLS and CDR2 as YYNGEE. V was trimmed by 0 bases and J by 6 bases, leaving 9 bases between them. This CDR3 comprises 13 residues. DNA for the CDR3: TGTGCCAGCAGCGTAGCTAGGGGCAATGGCTACACCTTC. Translation: CASSVARGNGYTF.

This rearrangement joins TRBV11-2 to TRBJ2-7; 11 bases agree with TRBD2. V shed 5 bases, J shed 4 bases, and the junction held 10 bases outside the gene matches. Germline V gives CDR1 SGHAT, CDR2 FQNNGV. CDR3 length: 16 amino acids. The CDR3 region has the DNA TGTGCCAGCAGCGGCCACGGGACTAGCGGTATGTACGAGCAGTACTTC. Its protein is CASSGHGTSGMYEQYF.

The chain has TRBV28 and TRBJ1-2; 10 positions match TRBD1. Germline CDR1 is MDHEN and CDR2 is SYDVKM. V shed 4 bases and J 6 bases; nucleotides not matched to a gene: 2. This CDR3 comprises 13 residues. The CDR3 coding sequence is TGTGCCAGCAGTTCCGGACAGGGGGATGGCTACACCTTC. Protein sequence: CASSSGQGDGYTF.

The chain combines TRBV7-2 with TRBJ2-6; TRBD2 agrees at 8 bases. The V gene's germline CDR1 is SGHTA and CDR2 FQGNSA. This CDR3 spans 17 amino acids. The V gene end was trimmed by 3 bases and the J gene end by 0 bases; junction bases not matched to a gene: 4. Here the CDR3 reads CASSFTGTSSGANVLTF. The CDR3 region has the DNA TGTGCCAGCAGCTTTACCGGGACTAGCTCTGGGGCCAACGTCCTGACTTTC.

The DNA of the CDR3 is TGTGCCAGCAGTTCGCCCCGTCAAGCTGAAGCTTTCTTT. It encodes CASSSPRQAEAFF. The chain employs TRBV6-5 and TRBJ1-1; D remains unclear. Germline CDR1 and CDR2: MNHEY and SVGAGI. The length of the CDR3 is 13 residues. V shed 4 bases and J shed 6 bases, with 12 bases lying between them.

As to this clone: At one of its ends the junction is not consistent with the germline gene, which may arise from a read error. The chain employs TRBV13 and TRBJ2-7; weak D call: TRBD1 (7 bases). Germline V gene lookup returns CDR1 PRHDT and CDR2 FYEKMQ (reference sequence). This CDR3 has 15 amino acids. Here the CDR3 DNA reads TGTGCCAGCAGCCTAGGCGGGACAGACCACTACGAGCAGTACTTC. As protein: CASSLGGTDHYEQYF.

The chain recombines TRBV2 with TRBJ1-1, with 8 bases fitting TRBD1. Germline CDR1 is SNHLY and CDR2 is FYNNEI. Germline trimming cut 10 bases from V and 6 bases from J; bases unmatched to any gene: 13. The CDR3 length is 14 residues. This chain's CDR3 is CANRDRRGAAEAFF. In DNA form, the CDR3 reads TGTGCCAACCGGGACAGGAGGGGAGCCGCTGAAGCTTTCTTT.

The chain employs TRBV5-4 and TRBJ2-5; perhaps TRBD1 as D (5 bases). The ends were cut back, 1 base at V and 1 base at J, with 11 bases in the middle. This CDR3 is built from 15 residues. Germline V lookup: CDR1 SGHNT, CDR2 YYREEE (reference sequence). The CDR3 spells CASSLSGASQETQYF. For the CDR3, the DNA is TGTGCCAGCAGCTTGAGTGGGGCCTCCCAAGAGACCCAGTACTTC.

Here the CDR3 DNA reads TGTGCCAGCAGCTTAGCAGGGGCAAACTATGGCTACACCTTC. This translates into CASSLAGANYGYTF. The chain joins TRBV7-2 to TRBJ1-2, with D tentatively TRBD1 (5 bases). CDR3 length: 14 residues. Germline V gene sequence: CDR1 SGHTA, CDR2 FQGNSA. The V end lost 0 bases, the J end lost 2 bases, and 7 bases lay between the germline ends. Full variable domain (remainder filled in from reference TRBV7-2 and TRBJ1-2): GAGVSQSPSNKVTEKGKDVELRCDPISGHTALYWYRQSLGQGLEFLIYFQGNSAPDKSGLPSDRFSAERTGGSVSTLTIQRTQQEDSAVYLCASSLAGANYGYTFGSGTRLTVV.

The chain recombines TRBV2 with TRBJ2-3; D is ambiguous. V dropped 8 bases and J dropped 6 bases, with 6 bases sitting between them. The CDR3 runs to 10 residues. Germline loops: CDR1 SNHLY, CDR2 FYNNEI. CDR3 bases: TGTGCCAGCTCTGCGGATACGCAGTATTTT. Amino acid sequence: CASSADTQYF.

The chain combines TRBV19 with TRBJ2-2, with D perhaps assigned TRBD1 or TRBD2 (5 bases each). This CDR3 comprises 14 residues. From germline, CDR1 is LNHDA and CDR2 SQIVND (reference sequence). The V end was cut by 4 bases, the J end by 9 bases, with 15 bases between. Written as DNA, the CDR3 is TGTGCCAGTAGTACTCCCGAGGGGAGCAGGGAGCTGTTTTTT. This sequence encodes CASSTPEGSRELFF.

The chain recombines TRBV19 with TRBJ2-2; 10 positions match TRBD2. V shed 5 bases, J shed 2 bases, and the junction held 8 bases outside the gene matches. In germline, CDR1 is LNHDA, CDR2 SQIVND (reference sequence). There are 17 residues in the CDR3. The CDR3 nucleotides read TGTGCCAGTAGTTGGCTAGCGGGAGCTTTTAACACCGGGGAGCTGTTTTTT. It specifies CASSWLAGAFNTGELFF.

This chain uses TRBV5-4 with TRBJ1-1; no clear D. The CDR3 runs 14 residues. Trimming took 5 bases from V and 2 from J, leaving 13 bases between them. The V gene's germline CDR1 is SGHNT and CDR2 YYREEE (reference sequence). In DNA form, the CDR3 reads TGTGCCAGCAGTCCCAGAAATTCAAACACTGAAGCTTTCTTT. Amino acids: CASSPRNSNTEAFF.